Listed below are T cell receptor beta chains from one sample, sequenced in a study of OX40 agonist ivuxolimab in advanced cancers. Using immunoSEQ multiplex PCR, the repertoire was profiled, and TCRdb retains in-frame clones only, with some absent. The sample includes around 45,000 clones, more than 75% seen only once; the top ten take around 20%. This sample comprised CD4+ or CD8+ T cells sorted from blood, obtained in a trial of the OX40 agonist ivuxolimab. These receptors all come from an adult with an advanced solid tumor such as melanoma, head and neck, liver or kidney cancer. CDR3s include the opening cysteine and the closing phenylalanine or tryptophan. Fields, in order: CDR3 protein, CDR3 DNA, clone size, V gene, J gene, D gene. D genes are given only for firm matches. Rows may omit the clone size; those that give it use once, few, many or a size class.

CDR3 protein: CASRRGYSNQPQHF; CDR3 DNA: TGTGCCAGCAGGCGGGGATATAGCAATCAGCCCCAGCATTTT; clone size: NA; V gene: TRBV28; J gene: TRBJ1-5; D gene: NA
CDR3 protein: CASSEAPGMISEQYF; CDR3 DNA: TGTGCCAGCAGTGAAGCGCCCGGGATGATCTCCGAGCAGTACTTC; clone size: NA; V gene: TRBV6-1; J gene: TRBJ2-7; D gene: NA
CDR3 protein: CASSLWGPNTEAFF; CDR3 DNA: TGTGCCAGCAGTTTATGGGGGCCAAACACTGAAGCTTTCTTT; clone size: NA; V gene: TRBV27; J gene: TRBJ1-1; D gene: NA
CDR3 protein: CASSESGEETQYF; CDR3 DNA: TGTGCCAGCAGTGAGTCTGGTGAGGAGACCCAGTACTTC; clone size: NA; V gene: TRBV2; J gene: TRBJ2-5; D gene: NA
CDR3 protein: CASSYPGQGSYEQYF; CDR3 DNA: TGTGCCAGCAGTTATCCGGGACAGGGGTCCTACGAGCAGTACTTC; clone size: NA; V gene: TRBV7-9; J gene: TRBJ2-7; D gene: TRBD1
CDR3 protein: CASSSLGGAGDTQYF; CDR3 DNA: TGTGCCAGTAGTTCCCTCGGGGGGGCCGGAGATACGCAGTATTTT; clone size: NA; V gene: TRBV19; J gene: TRBJ2-3; D gene: TRBD2
CDR3 protein: CASSIFNRAPQPQHF; CDR3 DNA: TGTGCCAGTAGTATTTTCAACAGGGCTCCTCAGCCCCAGCATTTT; clone size: NA; V gene: TRBV19; J gene: TRBJ1-5; D gene: NA
CDR3 protein: CASSLFGAVTGELFF; CDR3 DNA: TGTGCCAGCAGCTTATTCGGAGCAGTCACCGGGGAGCTGTTTTTT; clone size: NA; V gene: TRBV11-2; J gene: TRBJ2-2; D gene: NA
CDR3 protein: CASSFRQPRNYGYTF; CDR3 DNA: TGTGCCAGCAGCTTTCGGCAGCCGAGAAACTATGGCTACACCTTC; clone size: few; V gene: TRBV5-5; J gene: TRBJ1-2; D gene: NA
CDR3 protein: CASSPGLAGADTQYF; CDR3 DNA: TGCGCCAGCAGTCCCGGACTAGCGGGAGCAGATACGCAGTATTTT; clone size: once; V gene: TRBV5-1; J gene: TRBJ2-3; D gene: TRBD2
CDR3 protein: CASSPLSGDPYGYTF; CDR3 DNA: TGTGCCAGCAGCCCCCTCTCCGGGGATCCCTATGGCTACACCTTC; clone size: NA; V gene: TRBV7-9; J gene: TRBJ1-2; D gene: NA
CDR3 protein: CASSLVRAGSTDTQYF; CDR3 DNA: TGTGCCAGCAGCTTGGTACGGGCGGGGAGCACAGATACGCAGTATTTT; clone size: NA; V gene: TRBV5-6; J gene: TRBJ2-3; D gene: NA
CDR3 protein: CASSEGLIGGPLSEPQHF; CDR3 DNA: TGTGCCAGCAGTGAAGGGTTGATTGGAGGGCCCCTTAGTGAGCCCCAGCATTTT; clone size: NA; V gene: TRBV6-1; J gene: TRBJ1-5; D gene: NA
CDR3 protein: CASSKGGQPQHF; CDR3 DNA: TGTGCCAGCAGTAAGGGGGGACAGCCCCAGCATTTT; clone size: NA; V gene: TRBV6-5; J gene: TRBJ1-5; D gene: NA
CDR3 protein: CASSELGLAGANTGELFF; CDR3 DNA: TGCGCCAGCAGTGAACTGGGACTAGCGGGAGCGAACACCGGGGAGCTGTTTTTT; clone size: NA; V gene: TRBV4-1; J gene: TRBJ2-2; D gene: TRBD2
CDR3 protein: CASSVVASDEQYF; CDR3 DNA: TGTGCCAGCAGCGTAGTGGCGTCGGACGAGCAGTACTTC; clone size: NA; V gene: TRBV9; J gene: TRBJ2-7; D gene: NA
CDR3 protein: CASSLYRVGEQYF; CDR3 DNA: TGTGCCAGCAGTTTGTACAGGGTTGGAGAGCAGTACTTC; clone size: NA; V gene: TRBV28; J gene: TRBJ2-7; D gene: NA
CDR3 protein: CASSVSGGDETQYF; CDR3 DNA: TGTGCCAGTAGTGTGAGCGGGGGGGACGAGACCCAGTACTTC; clone size: NA; V gene: TRBV19; J gene: TRBJ2-5; D gene: TRBD2
CDR3 protein: CASSLVGYQETQYF; CDR3 DNA: TGTGCCAGCAGCTTGGTGGGGTACCAAGAGACCCAGTACTTC; clone size: NA; V gene: TRBV5-6; J gene: TRBJ2-5; D gene: NA
CDR3 protein: CASSLGSYEQYF; CDR3 DNA: TGTGCCAGCAGCTTAGGCAGCTACGAGCAGTACTTC; clone size: NA; V gene: TRBV7-6; J gene: TRBJ2-7; D gene: NA
CDR3 protein: CASSFTLAGASYNEQFF; CDR3 DNA: TGTGCCAGCAGCTTCACTCTAGCGGGGGCCTCCTACAATGAGCAGTTCTTC; clone size: once; V gene: TRBV11-3; J gene: TRBJ2-1; D gene: TRBD2
CDR3 protein: CASSEGRGGRYNEQFF; CDR3 DNA: TGTGCCAGCAGTGAAGGGCGCGGGGGGCGGTACAATGAGCAGTTCTTC; clone size: NA; V gene: TRBV2; J gene: TRBJ2-1; D gene: TRBD2
CDR3 protein: CASSLISGSFSEQFF; CDR3 DNA: TGTGCCAGCAGCTTAATTAGCGGGAGTTTCAGTGAGCAGTTCTTC; clone size: NA; V gene: TRBV7-8; J gene: TRBJ2-1; D gene: TRBD2
CDR3 protein: CAFSGTGGYEQYF; CDR3 DNA: TGTGCCTTTTCCGGGACAGGCGGGTACGAGCAGTACTTC; clone size: NA; V gene: TRBV30; J gene: TRBJ2-7; D gene: TRBD1
CDR3 protein: CASSLAQGERDEQYF; CDR3 DNA: TGTGCCAGCAGCTTAGCCCAGGGGGAGAGAGACGAGCAGTACTTC; clone size: few; V gene: TRBV7-9; J gene: TRBJ2-7; D gene: TRBD1
CDR3 protein: CASSWPGQGADTQYF; CDR3 DNA: TGTGCCAGCAGCTGGCCCGGACAGGGGGCAGATACGCAGTATTTT; clone size: NA; V gene: TRBV5-6; J gene: TRBJ2-3; D gene: TRBD1
CDR3 protein: CATNSGAGYEQYF; CDR3 DNA: TGTGCCACCAACAGCGGAGCGGGCTACGAGCAGTACTTC; clone size: NA; V gene: TRBV7-9; J gene: TRBJ2-7; D gene: NA
CDR3 protein: CASSLGLAERNEQFF; CDR3 DNA: TGTGCCAGCAGTTTGGGACTAGCGGAGAGGAATGAGCAGTTCTTC; clone size: NA; V gene: TRBV28; J gene: TRBJ2-1; D gene: TRBD2
CDR3 protein: CASSVLDRADYEQYF; CDR3 DNA: TGTGCCAGCAGCGTCCTGGACAGGGCGGACTACGAGCAGTACTTC; clone size: NA; V gene: TRBV6-5; J gene: TRBJ2-7; D gene: TRBD1
CDR3 protein: CASSSNSDTQYF; CDR3 DNA: TGTGCCAGCAGTTCGAACTCAGATACGCAGTATTTT; clone size: NA; V gene: TRBV6-5; J gene: TRBJ2-3; D gene: NA
CDR3 protein: CASGSDRGLDTGELFF; CDR3 DNA: TGTGCCAGTGGGTCGGACAGGGGGCTGGACACCGGGGAGCTGTTTTTT; clone size: NA; V gene: TRBV19; J gene: TRBJ2-2; D gene: TRBD1
CDR3 protein: CASSQGTSGLQETQYF; CDR3 DNA: TGCGCCAGCAGCCAGGGGACTAGCGGGCTGCAGGAGACCCAGTACTTC; clone size: NA; V gene: TRBV4-1; J gene: TRBJ2-5; D gene: TRBD2
CDR3 protein: CSVGGTSYTGELFF; CDR3 DNA: TGCAGCGTTGGTGGAACTTCCTACACCGGGGAGCTGTTTTTT; clone size: NA; V gene: TRBV29-1; J gene: TRBJ2-2; D gene: NA
CDR3 protein: CSARTFYGYTF; CDR3 DNA: TGCAGTGCTCGGACCTTCTATGGCTACACCTTC; clone size: NA; V gene: TRBV20-1; J gene: TRBJ1-2; D gene: NA
CDR3 protein: CASSEWVNTEAFF; CDR3 DNA: TGTGCCAGCAGTGAGTGGGTAAACACTGAAGCTTTCTTT; clone size: NA; V gene: TRBV6-1; J gene: TRBJ1-1; D gene: NA
CDR3 protein: CASSLAGGLRETQYF; CDR3 DNA: TGTGCCAGCAGTTTAGCGGGGGGGCTCAGGGAGACCCAGTACTTC; clone size: once; V gene: TRBV27; J gene: TRBJ2-5; D gene: TRBD2
CDR3 protein: CASSYGAGAPLHF; CDR3 DNA: TGTGCCAGCAGTTACGGGGCGGGAGCACCCCTCCACTTT; clone size: NA; V gene: TRBV6-5; J gene: TRBJ1-6; D gene: NA
CDR3 protein: CASSQLAGGSTDTQYF; CDR3 DNA: TGTGCCAGCAGTCAGCTAGCGGGAGGGAGCACAGATACGCAGTATTTT; clone size: NA; V gene: TRBV27; J gene: TRBJ2-3; D gene: TRBD2
CDR3 protein: CASSSPGQNYEQYF; CDR3 DNA: TGTGCCAGCAGCTCGCCGGGACAAAACTACGAGCAGTACTTC; clone size: NA; V gene: TRBV11-2; J gene: TRBJ2-7; D gene: NA
CDR3 protein: CASSIPEGQETQYF; CDR3 DNA: TGTGCCAGCAGTATTCCGGAGGGGCAAGAGACCCAGTACTTC; clone size: NA; V gene: TRBV28; J gene: TRBJ2-5; D gene: NA
CDR3 protein: CASSFNAEKLFF; CDR3 DNA: TGTGCCAGCAGCTTTAACGCTGAAAAACTGTTTTTT; clone size: NA; V gene: TRBV7-9; J gene: TRBJ1-4; D gene: NA
CDR3 protein: CASTIDRAANEKLFF; CDR3 DNA: TGTGCCAGCACCATAGACAGGGCGGCTAATGAAAAACTGTTTTTT; clone size: NA; V gene: TRBV28; J gene: TRBJ1-4; D gene: TRBD1
CDR3 protein: CASSFSPGQRTEAFF; CDR3 DNA: TGTGCCAGCAGCTTTTCTCCGGGACAGCGGACTGAAGCTTTCTTT; clone size: NA; V gene: TRBV7-6; J gene: TRBJ1-1; D gene: TRBD1
CDR3 protein: CASSETGGETQYF; CDR3 DNA: TGTGCCAGCAGCGAGACAGGGGGAGAGACCCAGTACTTC; clone size: NA; V gene: TRBV27; J gene: TRBJ2-5; D gene: TRBD1
CDR3 protein: CASSSGGGTDTQYF; CDR3 DNA: TGTGCCAGCAGCTCGGGGGGCGGCACAGATACGCAGTATTTT; clone size: NA; V gene: TRBV28; J gene: TRBJ2-3; D gene: NA
CDR3 protein: CASSSDLTGELFF; CDR3 DNA: TGTGCCAGCAGCTCCGACCTAACCGGGGAGCTGTTTTTT; clone size: NA; V gene: TRBV13; J gene: TRBJ2-2; D gene: NA
CDR3 protein: CASSQEGTSGSYEQYF; CDR3 DNA: TGTGCCAGCAGCCAAGAAGGGACTAGCGGTTCCTACGAGCAGTACTTC; clone size: NA; V gene: TRBV4-2; J gene: TRBJ2-7; D gene: TRBD2
CDR3 protein: CASSHQSRGRDQPQHF; CDR3 DNA: TGCGCCAGCAGCCATCAGAGTAGGGGGCGGGATCAGCCCCAGCATTTT; clone size: once; V gene: TRBV4-1; J gene: TRBJ1-5; D gene: TRBD1
CDR3 protein: CASSLWGESYEQYF; CDR3 DNA: TGCGCCAGCAGCTTGTGGGGGGAGTCCTACGAGCAGTACTTC; clone size: NA; V gene: TRBV5-1; J gene: TRBJ2-7; D gene: NA
CDR3 protein: CASSVIYEQYF; CDR3 DNA: TGTGCCAGCAGTGTAATCTACGAGCAGTACTTC; clone size: once; V gene: TRBV6-1; J gene: TRBJ2-7; D gene: NA
CDR3 protein: CASSLAGGGIQYF; CDR3 DNA: TGTGCCAGTAGTCTAGCGGGAGGAGGCATTCAGTACTTC; clone size: NA; V gene: TRBV19; J gene: TRBJ2-4; D gene: TRBD2
CDR3 protein: CASSVAGVQYEQYF; CDR3 DNA: TGTGCCAGCAGTGTGGCAGGGGTACAGTACGAGCAGTACTTC; clone size: NA; V gene: TRBV2; J gene: TRBJ2-7; D gene: NA
CDR3 protein: CASRTTSGSGDTQYF; CDR3 DNA: TGTGCCAGTAGAACAACTAGCGGGAGTGGGGATACGCAGTATTTT; clone size: NA; V gene: TRBV19; J gene: TRBJ2-3; D gene: TRBD2
CDR3 protein: CASSQDTTGETYEQYF; CDR3 DNA: TGCGCCAGCAGCCAAGATACGACAGGTGAAACCTACGAGCAGTACTTC; clone size: NA; V gene: TRBV4-1; J gene: TRBJ2-7; D gene: NA
CDR3 protein: CASSKGSNEQFF; CDR3 DNA: TGTGCCAGCAGCAAGGGCAGTAATGAGCAGTTCTTC; clone size: few; V gene: TRBV7-9; J gene: TRBJ2-1; D gene: NA
CDR3 protein: CASSLDATASYEQYF; CDR3 DNA: TGTGCCAGCAGCTTAGACGCGACGGCCTCCTACGAGCAGTACTTC; clone size: NA; V gene: TRBV7-2; J gene: TRBJ2-7; D gene: NA
CDR3 protein: CAWSVGSPNTEAFF; CDR3 DNA: TGTGCCTGGAGTGTAGGCAGCCCTAACACTGAAGCTTTCTTT; clone size: NA; V gene: TRBV30; J gene: TRBJ1-1; D gene: NA